Following are 3 T cell receptor beta chains from one sample sequenced in a study of spatial heterogeneity in lung cancer. MiXCR was run by TCRdb on the 5' RACE reads, yielding one entry per CDR3 protein. Of some 2,500 distinct CDR3 sequences listed, roughly 5.8% were seen once; the top ten hold approximately 20%. Described time point: sample taken at primary tumor resection. These TCRs' antigens remain unknown. Broader study findings: Counts of expanded intratumoral alpha and beta TCRs tracked tumor mutation counts.

The source was lung tumor tissue, collected at surgery. These receptor sequences come from a male donor with early-stage non-small cell lung cancer.

In this sample, this clonotype is medium-sized. The rearrangement links TRBV6-2 or TRBV6-3 to TRBJ1-2, with no clear D. V was clipped by 8 bases and J by 3 bases, with 10 bases between them. The V gene's germline CDR1 is MNHEY and CDR2 SVGEGT. The CDR3 contains 12 residues. CDR3 amino acids: CASGYRDYGYTF. The CDR3 DNA reads TGTGCCAGCGGATACAGAGACTATGGCTACACCTTC.

Many counts were recorded for this clonotype. The chain combines TRBV2 with TRBJ1-1; unclear D gene. V lost 3 bases and J lost 7, with 9 bases in between. Germline CDR1 and CDR2: SNHLY and FYNNEI. The CDR3 length is 12 residues. The CDR3 DNA reads TGTGCCAGCAGTGACTACGGGCTTGAAGCTTTCTTT. It encodes CASSDYGLEAFF.

The table lists this clonotype with many counts. This CDR3 reads CASGQGPVRFGYTF. The CDR3 DNA is TGTGCCAGCGGTCAGGGACCCGTCCGTTTTGGCTACACCTTC. This chain connects TRBV6-5 to TRBJ1-2; D may be TRBD1 (5 bases). V was cut by 8 bases and J by 7 bases, with 20 bases left in between. From germline, CDR1 is MNHEY and CDR2 SVGAGI. This CDR3 is 14 amino acids long.